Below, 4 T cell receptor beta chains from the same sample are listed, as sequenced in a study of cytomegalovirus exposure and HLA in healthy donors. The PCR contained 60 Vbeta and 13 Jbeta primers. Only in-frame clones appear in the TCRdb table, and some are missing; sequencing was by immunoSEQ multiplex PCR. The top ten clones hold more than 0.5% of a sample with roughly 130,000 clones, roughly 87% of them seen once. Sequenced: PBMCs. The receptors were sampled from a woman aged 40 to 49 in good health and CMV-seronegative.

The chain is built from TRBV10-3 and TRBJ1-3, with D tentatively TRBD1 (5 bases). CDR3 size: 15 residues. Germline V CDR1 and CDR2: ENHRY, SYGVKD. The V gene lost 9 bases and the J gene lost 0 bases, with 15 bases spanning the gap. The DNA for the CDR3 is TGTGCCATATCGCAGGGCCACGTCTCTGGAAACACCATATATTTT. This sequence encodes CAISQGHVSGNTIYF.

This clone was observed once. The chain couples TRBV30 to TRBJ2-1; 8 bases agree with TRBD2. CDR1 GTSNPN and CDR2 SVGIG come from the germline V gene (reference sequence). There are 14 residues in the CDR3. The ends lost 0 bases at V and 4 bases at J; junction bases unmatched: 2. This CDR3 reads CAWSVLAAYNEQFF. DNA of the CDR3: TGTGCCTGGAGTGTACTAGCGGCGTACAATGAGCAGTTCTTC.

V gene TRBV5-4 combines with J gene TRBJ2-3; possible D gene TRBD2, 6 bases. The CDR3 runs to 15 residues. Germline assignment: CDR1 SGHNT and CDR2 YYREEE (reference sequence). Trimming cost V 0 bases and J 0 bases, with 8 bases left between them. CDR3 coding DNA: TGTGCCAGCAGCTTGGTTCTAGCGAGCACAGATACGCAGTATTTT. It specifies CASSLVLASTDTQYF.

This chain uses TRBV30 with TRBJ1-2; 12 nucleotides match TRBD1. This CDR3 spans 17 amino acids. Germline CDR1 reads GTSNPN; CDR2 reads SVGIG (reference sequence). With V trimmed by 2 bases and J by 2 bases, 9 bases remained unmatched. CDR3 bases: TGTGCCTGGAGTCTCAAACCGGGACAGGGGGCGAACTATGGCTACACCTTC. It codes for CAWSLKPGQGANYGYTF.